The 20 T cell receptor beta chains below were found in one sample sequenced in a study of cytomegalovirus exposure and HLA in healthy donors. Assay: immunoSEQ multiplex PCR; the TCRdb copy retains only in-frame clones and omits some. The data hold 200,000 or so clones, with approximately 80% observed a single time. Sequenced material: PBMCs. The receptor source for this set is a woman aged 30 to 39 in good health and CMV-seropositive.

The chain combines TRBV15 with TRBJ1-4; TRBD1 agrees at 8 bases. Germline V CDR1 and CDR2: LNHNV, YYDKDF (reference sequence). The V gene end was trimmed by 3 bases and the J gene end by 10 bases; junction bases not matched to a gene: 7. This CDR3 has 14 amino acids. CDR3 loop: CATSSDRGVGKLFF. CDR3 bases: TGTGCCACCAGCAGTGACAGGGGAGTTGGAAAACTGTTTTTT.

This clone showed up just a few times. The chain couples TRBV11-1 to TRBJ1-1; maybe TRBD1 (6 bases). From germline, CDR1 is SGHAT and CDR2 FQDESV (reference sequence). V was trimmed by 5 bases and J by 6 bases, leaving 13 bases between them. The CDR3 runs 13 residues. CDR3 bases: TGTGCCAGCAGCCCTCGAGGACAGTCTGAAGCTTTCTTT. Residues: CASSPRGQSEAFF.

The gene calls are TRBV7-9 and TRBJ2-1, with D maybe TRBD1 (6 bases). CDR1 is SEHNR and CDR2 is FQNEAQ in the germline V gene (reference sequence). CDR3 length: 15 amino acids. V dropped 2 bases and J dropped 5 bases, with 13 bases sitting between them. The CDR3 DNA sequence: TGTGCCAGCAGCTTAATTGGGACATCGGACAATGAGCAGTTCTTC. It yields the protein CASSLIGTSDNEQFF.

This chain uses TRBV7-9 with TRBJ2-1, with no clear D. The CDR3 consists of 15 residues. Between the trimmed V and J ends, which lost 1 base and 9 bases, there was a span of 16 bases. CDR1 is SEHNR and CDR2 is FQNEAQ in the germline V gene (reference sequence). The CDR3 reads CASSLEGPSHREQFF. CDR3 nucleotide sequence: TGTGCCAGCAGCTTAGAAGGTCCTAGTCATCGTGAGCAGTTCTTC.

The chain has TRBV29-1 and TRBJ1-1, with 8 bases matching TRBD1. V lost 6 bases and J lost 1; bases outside the gene matches: 7. Germline CDR1 SQVTM, CDR2 ANQGSEA. The CDR3 totals 14 residues. CDR3 amino acids: CSVGTGGENTEAFF. CDR3 nucleotides: TGCAGCGTGGGAACAGGGGGGGAGAACACTGAAGCTTTCTTT.

The CDR3 nucleotides read TGTGCCTGGAGTAATAGCGGGAGGGGCGAGCAGTACTTC. This sequence encodes CAWSNSGRGEQYF. V usage is TRBV30 and J usage is TRBJ2-7, with TRBD2 matching 11 bases. The germline V gene encodes CDR1 GTSNPN and CDR2 SVGIG (reference sequence). V lost 2 bases and J lost 6; bases outside the gene matches: 3. This CDR3 comprises 13 residues. Complete variable domain (other parts from reference TRBV30 and TRBJ2-7): SQTIHQWPATLVQPVGSPLSLECTVEGTSNPNLYWYRQAAGRGLQLLFYSVGIGQISSEVPQNLSASRPQDRQFILSSKKLLLSDSGFYLCAWSNSGRGEQYFGPGTRLTVT.

The V call is TRBV7-8, the J call TRBJ2-3, with TRBD2 matching over 7 bases. From germline, CDR1 is SGHVS and CDR2 FQNEAQ. The J segment lost 4 bases and the V segment lost 5 bases, leaving 9 bases of the junction unmatched. This CDR3 contains 15 residues. The CDR3 DNA follows: TGTGCCAGCAGCCCCGGCGGGAGCGGGGCAGATACGCAGTATTTT. Its translation is CASSPGGSGADTQYF.

The chain uses TRBV13 and TRBJ1-1, with D unclear. Germline V gene lookup returns CDR1 PRHDT and CDR2 FYEKMQ (reference sequence). The CDR3 sequence is 13 residues long. Between the trimmed V and J ends, which lost 3 bases and 7 bases, there was a span of 12 bases. The CDR3 nucleotides are TGTGCCAGCAGCTTTGAGGGAGTGAGTGAAGCTTTCTTT. This codes for CASSFEGVSEAFF. Drawing the rest from reference TRBV13 and TRBJ1-1, the complete variable domain is AAGVIQSPRHLIKEKRETATLKCYPIPRHDTVYWYQQGPGQDPQFLISFYEKMQSDKGSIPDRFSAQQFSDYHSELNMSSLELGDSALYFCASSFEGVSEAFFGQGTRLTVV.

The chain combines TRBV4-1 with TRBJ2-1, with 7 positions matching TRBD2. The CDR3 covers 14 residues. J was trimmed by 7 bases and V by 0 bases; bases with no gene match: 3. The germline gives CDR1 MGHRA, CDR2 YSYEKL. The CDR3 DNA sequence: TGCGCCAGCAGCCAAGACCGGGGGGATAATGAGCAGTTCTTC. Amino acids: CASSQDRGDNEQFF.

The genes are TRBV6-5 and TRBJ1-1; TRBD1 is a possible D gene (5 bases). Trimming left V 6 bases short and J 3 bases short, with 17 bases between. CDR3 length: 15 amino acids. Germline V gives CDR1 MNHEY, CDR2 SVGAGI. CDR3 amino acids: CASRKSRWGDTEAFF. CDR3 nucleotides: TGTGCCAGCAGAAAGTCCCGGTGGGGGGACACTGAAGCTTTCTTT.

This sequence joins TRBV11-3 and TRBJ2-3; 13 bases are shared with TRBD2. The length of the CDR3 is 17 residues. J lost 2 bases, V lost 5 bases, and 7 bases had no gene match. CDR1 and CDR2 (germline): SGHNT, YENEEA. As DNA, the CDR3 is TGTGCCAGCAGCCCAGAGACTAGCGGGAGGCTCACAGATACGCAGTATTTT. Its protein product is CASSPETSGRLTDTQYF.

The J gene is TRBJ1-5, the V gene TRBV6-1, with TRBD1 identical over 7 bases. The CDR3 length is 14 residues. Unmatched junction bases numbered 10, after V lost 7 bases and J lost 7 bases. Germline CDR1 reads MNHNS; CDR2 reads SASEGT. As DNA, the CDR3 is TGTGCCAGCAACTCGGACAGGTTGGACCAGCCCCAGCATTTT. As protein: CASNSDRLDQPQHF.

With respect to this clone: Distinct nucleotide sequences in the sample also encode this CDR3. The chain carries TRBV29-1 and TRBJ1-5; unclear D gene. V gave up 6 bases and J gave up 0 bases, with 9 bases separating them. The CDR3 covers 13 residues. Germline values: CDR1 SQVTM, CDR2 ANQGSEA. This CDR3 is CSVGENSNQPQHF. Written as DNA, the CDR3 is TGCAGCGTAGGAGAGAATAGCAATCAGCCCCAGCATTTT.

The chain has TRBV4-1 and TRBJ1-2, with D perhaps matching TRBD1 (6 bases). The CDR3 extends over 15 amino acids. The V gene's germline CDR1 is MGHRA and CDR2 YSYEKL. Trimming removed 1 base at V and 5 bases at J, with 14 bases between. For the CDR3, the DNA is TGCGCCAGCAGCCAAGGGGCAGGGGTTCCTTATGGCTACACCTTC. This encodes CASSQGAGVPYGYTF.

The J gene is TRBJ2-3, the V gene TRBV6-1; TRBD2 is a possible D gene (6 bases). Between the trimmed V and J ends, which lost 1 base and 6 bases, there was a span of 11 bases. This CDR3 region has 14 residues. Germline CDR1 reads MNHNS; CDR2 reads SASEGT. The chain's CDR3 is CASSEGGEWDTQYF. The CDR3 DNA reads as TGTGCCAGCAGTGAAGGGGGGGAGTGGGATACGCAGTATTTT.

V gene TRBV18 combines with J gene TRBJ2-1, with D maybe TRBD2 (5 bases). This CDR3 has 14 residues. Per germline, CDR1 KGHSH and CDR2 LQKENI. V was trimmed by 3 bases and J by 14 bases, leaving 20 bases between them. CDR3 sequence reads: CASSPGRMSGLKFF. CDR3 coding DNA: TGTGCCAGCTCACCGGGAAGGATGAGCGGCTTGAAGTTCTTC.

This clone has a count of ten or more. The chain links TRBV18 to TRBJ1-2; D might be TRBD1 (5 bases). The CDR3 length is 13 residues. V lost 4 bases to trimming and J lost 6 bases, with 12 bases between them. Germline V gene data show CDR1 as KGHSH and CDR2 as LQKENI. CDR3 residues: CASSQNIRDGYTF. CDR3 sequence (DNA): TGTGCCAGCTCACAAAACATCAGGGATGGCTACACCTTC.

V is TRBV29-1 and J is TRBJ1-1; D is unresolved. This CDR3 region has 11 residues. Deletions cut 6 bases from V and 0 bases from J, with 5 bases between. From germline, CDR1 is SQVTM and CDR2 ANQGSEA. The CDR3 loop reads CSVTLNTEAFF. CDR3 bases: TGCAGCGTCACATTGAACACTGAAGCTTTCTTT.

This chain connects TRBV27 to TRBJ1-2; D is ambiguous. Germline assignment: CDR1 MNHEY and CDR2 SMNVEV (reference sequence). The CDR3 is made up of 14 amino acids. Trimming pared 5 bases from V and 3 bases from J, leaving 13 bases between. The chain's CDR3 is CASSPGPYYYGYTF. CDR3 nucleotides: TGTGCCAGCAGTCCGGGTCCATACTACTATGGCTACACCTTC.

This clone was seen only once. The chain is built from TRBV6-1 and TRBJ2-1; perhaps TRBD1 as D (5 bases). From germline, CDR1 is MNHNS and CDR2 SASEGT. The length of the CDR3 is 15 residues. V was cut by 2 bases and J by 0 bases, with 8 bases left in between. CDR3 DNA sequence: TGTGCCAGCAGTGAACGGACACTCTCCTACAATGAGCAGTTCTTC. Its protein product is CASSERTLSYNEQFF.